Listed here is a single TCR beta chain. Enrolment of Seattle patients took place during active infection, and they were followed longitudinally. The sample belongs to a study of blood T cell repertoires in COVID-19. Study as a whole: COVID-19 samples, acute and convalescent, were from the United States, Italy and Spain. PBMCs, B-cell-depleted T cells, or T cells were the source of the cDNA or gDNA that made up the material.

Original data processing: Reference gene primers were amplified, and this amplification served to estimate nucleated cell counts. Repertoires were generated with immunoSEQ multiplex PCR, while TCRdb's copy carries only in-frame clones and drops some. V and J calls plus clone size are reproduced from that table; the DNA served to infer D and trimming. The table lists 250,000 to 350,000 clones, approximately 85% of them singletons. The V end was cut by 6 bases, the J end by 4 bases, with 15 bases between. Germline CDR1 is MDHEN and CDR2 is SYDVKM. This CDR3 region has 14 residues. V is TRBV28 and J is TRBJ1-2; maybe TRBD1 (6 bases). The receptor was derived from a human donor with COVID-19, enrolled during active disease. The donor label of this sample is uncertain. The sample comprised peripheral blood. This CDR3 reads CASSPPRGSYGYTF. CDR3 DNA sequence: TGTGCCAGCAGCCCCCCCAGGGGAAGCTATGGCTACACCTTC.